The 23 T cell receptor beta chains below come from one sample, sequenced in a study of spatial heterogeneity in lung cancer. Time point meaning: blood at routine non-recurrence follow-up after resection. From the 5' RACE reads, TCRdb called clonotypes with MiXCR, one entry per CDR3 protein. The data contain 25,000 to 35,000 distinct CDR3 sequences, approximately 5.9% of them seen just once; the ten biggest clones take up 20% to 25%. The sample consisted of PBMCs, taken at follow-up. These receptor sequences come from a female donor with early-stage non-small cell lung cancer.

This clonotype is medium-sized by share. This chain uses TRBV10-3 with TRBJ1-2; D not resolved. The V gene lost 6 bases and the J gene lost 1 base, with 6 bases spanning the gap. Germline V gene lookup returns CDR1 ENHRY and CDR2 SYGVKD. CDR3 size: 12 residues. CDR3 region: CAIRGNNYGYTF. CDR3 DNA: TGTGCCATCAGGGGAAATAACTATGGCTACACCTTC.

This clonotype was counted many times. The chain has TRBV20-1 and TRBJ2-3, with 8 nucleotides matching TRBD2. The CDR3 covers 16 residues. The germline V gene has CDR1 DFQATT and CDR2 SNEGSKA (reference sequence). The junction had 13 bases not matched to a gene; V was cut back by 2 bases and J by 6 bases. CDR3 sequence (DNA): TGCAGTGCTAGACGGACCCCCGCGGGGGGCCAGGATACGCAGTATTTT. Protein product: CSARRTPAGGQDTQYF.

A few counts support this clonotype. This chain uses TRBV5-4 with TRBJ2-7; tentatively, D is TRBD1 (5 bases). The CDR3 is 13 residues long. Trimming removed 1 base from V and 3 bases from J, with 8 bases in between. Germline loops: CDR1 SGHNT, CDR2 YYREEE (reference sequence). The CDR3 sequence is CASSLTGNYEQYF. The CDR3 region has the DNA TGTGCCAGCAGCTTGACAGGAAACTACGAGCAGTACTTC.

This clonotype was counted at least ten times. V usage is TRBV6-1 and J usage is TRBJ1-2; TRBD1 matches 7 bases. The CDR3 is 13 residues long. Trimming removed 5 bases from V and 2 bases from J; junction bases left unmatched: 2. Germline-derived CDR1 and CDR2 are MNHNS and SASEGT. CDR3 DNA sequence: TGTGCCAGCAGTTCGGACAGGAACTATGGCTACACCTTC. This encodes CASSSDRNYGYTF.

This clonotype was counted at least ten times. The chain recombines TRBV3-1 with TRBJ2-7; possibly TRBD1 or TRBD2 for D (5 bases each). CDR3 length: 15 amino acids. The germline V gene encodes CDR1 LGHDT and CDR2 YNNKEL (reference sequence). V was cut by 4 bases and J by 1 base, with 14 bases left in between. In DNA form, the CDR3 reads TGTGCCAGCAGCCGCCCGGGACGGAAATCCTACGAGCAGTACTTC. Its translation: CASSRPGRKSYEQYF.

This chain links TRBV11-2 with TRBJ2-2; possible D gene TRBD2, 6 bases. This CDR3 comprises 16 residues. Trimming took 5 bases from V and 6 from J, leaving 19 bases between them. Germline lookup yields CDR1 SGHAT and CDR2 FQNNGV. The CDR3 nucleotides are TGTGCCAGCAGCCTGTCCGGGACTCAAAAGGCCGGGGAGCTGTTTTTT. Its protein product is CASSLSGTQKAGELFF.

This clonotype has ten or more counts. This CDR3 is CASSQGLPRRTDTQYF. The DNA for the CDR3 is TGCGCCAGCAGCCAAGGACTACCTCGCAGGACAGATACGCAGTATTTT. The rearrangement links TRBV4-3 to TRBJ2-3, with a weak D call TRBD2 (5 bases). CDR3 length: 16 residues. From germline, CDR1 is LGHNA and CDR2 YSLEER. The V end lost 1 base, the J end lost 3 bases, and 14 bases lay between the germline ends.

This clonotype has ten or more counts. V gene TRBV7-2 combines with J gene TRBJ2-7; 8 bases fit TRBD1. Germline-derived CDR1 and CDR2 are SGHTA and FQGNSA. Trimming removed 8 bases from V and 2 bases from J; junction bases left unmatched: 5. The CDR3 spans 13 residues. CDR3 nucleotide sequence: TGTGCCAGCTCCGGGACAGGACCCTACGAGCAGTACTTC. Amino acids: CASSGTGPYEQYF.

This clonotype was counted many times. The chain links TRBV20-1 to TRBJ2-5; TRBD2 matches 9 bases. CDR1 and CDR2 (germline): DFQATT, SNEGSKA (reference sequence). The CDR3 has 15 residues. V lost 6 bases and J lost 5; bases outside the gene matches: 13. In DNA, the CDR3 is TGCAGTGCCCGAAAGGGCGGGGGGGCTACTGAGACCCAGTACTTC. Translating gives CSARKGGGATETQYF.

This clonotype appeared many times. The chain recombines TRBV20-1 with TRBJ2-3; no definite D call. The V gene lost 3 bases and the J gene lost 0 bases, with 7 bases spanning the gap. The CDR3 extends over 13 amino acids. Germline CDR1 and CDR2: DFQATT and SNEGSKA (reference sequence). CDR3 in amino acids: CSASKDSTDTQYF. DNA of the CDR3: TGCAGTGCTAGCAAGGACAGCACAGATACGCAGTATTTT.

This clonotype showed up many times. The chain couples TRBV7-6 to TRBJ1-6; a possible D gene is TRBD1 (5 bases). V lost 5 bases to trimming and J lost 11 bases, with 16 bases between them. Germline V lookup: CDR1 SGHVS, CDR2 FNYEAQ. The CDR3 sequence is 14 residues long. CDR3 in DNA: TGTGCCAGCAGCCCTCAGAATGGGGGTCCACCCCTCCACTTT. Its translation is CASSPQNGGPPLHF. The whole variable domain, remainder taken from reference TRBV7-6 and TRBJ1-6, is GAGVSQSPRYKVTKRGQDVALRCDPISGHVSLYWYRQALGQGPEFLTYFNYEAQQDKSGLPNDRFSAERPEGSISTLTIQRTEQRDSAMYRCASSPQNGGPPLHFGNGTRLTVT.

This clonotype was seen ten or more times. V and J are TRBV27 and TRBJ1-1; 7 bases agree with TRBD1. Germline assignment: CDR1 MNHEY and CDR2 SMNVEV (reference sequence). The CDR3 consists of 13 residues. V shed 5 bases, J shed 6 bases, and the junction held 6 bases outside the gene matches. Here the CDR3 DNA reads TGTGCCAGCAGTCGGGAGACAGGGCCTGAAGCTTTCTTT. As protein: CASSRETGPEAFF.

This clonotype was seen ten or more times. The chain carries TRBV12-3 or TRBV12-4 and TRBJ2-1, with TRBD2 matching over 9 bases. Trimming removed 5 bases from V and 6 bases from J; junction bases left unmatched: 11. The CDR3 length is 16 residues. CDR3 in amino acids: CASSTLSGGKGNEQFF. The DNA for the CDR3 is TGTGCCAGCAGTACCCTTAGCGGGGGAAAGGGCAATGAGCAGTTCTTC.

In its sample, this clonotype was seen many times. The chain is built from TRBV6-2 or TRBV6-3 and TRBJ1-3, with 7 bases fitting TRBD1. CDR3 length: 18 amino acids. J gave up 3 bases and V 4 bases, and 15 bases lay outside the gene matches. CDR1 is MNHEY and CDR2 is SVGEGT in the germline V gene. The CDR3 bases are TGTGCCAGCAGTTTCTTAACCGACGACAGGGCACTTGGAAACACCATATATTTT. Translating it yields CASSFLTDDRALGNTIYF.

Written as DNA, the CDR3 is TGTGCCAGCAGGGGACTAGCGGGAGGTGAGCAGTTCTTC. Translated, it gives CASRGLAGGEQFF. The gene calls are TRBV2 and TRBJ2-1, with 15 bases fitting TRBD2. Germline loops: CDR1 SNHLY, CDR2 FYNNEI. The CDR3 is 13 residues long. V gave up 6 bases and J gave up 9 bases; unmatched junction bases: 0. The full variable domain, in which reference TRBV2 and TRBJ2-1 provide the parts outside the CDR3, is EPEVTQTPSHQVTQMGQEVILRCVPISNHLYFYWYRQILGQKVEFLVSFYNNEISEKSEIFDDQFSVERPDGSNFTLKIRSTKLEDSAMYFCASRGLAGGEQFFGPGTRLTVL.

This clonotype was picked up many times. The junction and the germline gene differ at one end; a read error may be behind it. The CDR3 DNA reads as TGTGCCAGCACCTTAACAGGGGCCACGGCCAAAAACATTCAGTACTTC. It codes for CASTLTGATAKNIQYF. This chain links TRBV7-9 with TRBJ2-4, with 7 bases matching TRBD1. This CDR3 region has 16 residues. Germline values: CDR1 SEHNR, CDR2 FQNEAQ (reference sequence).

This clonotype was observed at least ten times. The chain links TRBV2 to TRBJ2-7; D uncertain. The CDR3 loop spans 11 amino acids. V lost 6 bases and J lost 4, with 7 bases in between. CDR1 is SNHLY and CDR2 is FYNNEI in the germline V gene. The CDR3 region has the DNA TGTGCCAGCAGCGCTAAGTACGAGCAGTACTTC. The encoded protein is CASSAKYEQYF. Variable domain in full (rest from reference TRBV2 and TRBJ2-7): EPEVTQTPSHQVTQMGQEVILRCVPISNHLYFYWYRQILGQKVEFLVSFYNNEISEKSEIFDDQFSVERPDGSNFTLKIRSTKLEDSAMYFCASSAKYEQYFGPGTRLTVT.

The table lists this clonotype with many counts. CDR3 sequence reads: CASSWSQGRSTEAFF. The CDR3 DNA is TGTGCCAGCAGCTGGTCACAGGGGCGCAGCACTGAAGCTTTCTTT. The rearrangement links TRBV5-5 to TRBJ1-1; 7 nucleotides line up with TRBD1. Germline-derived CDR1 and CDR2 are SGHKS and YYEKEE (reference sequence). V gave up 3 bases and J gave up 4 bases; unmatched junction bases: 9. The CDR3 is 15 amino acids.

This clonotype was seen ten or more times. This CDR3 reads CASSARQGVAIEQYF. The CDR3 nucleotides read TGTGCCAGCAGCGCTCGACAGGGGGTGGCTATAGAGCAGTACTTC. The rearrangement links TRBV7-2 to TRBJ2-7; 9 nucleotides agree with TRBD1. The CDR3 runs 15 residues. With V trimmed by 5 bases and J by 7 bases, 12 bases remained unmatched. CDR1 and CDR2 (germline): SGHTA, FQGNSA.

This clonotype has ten or more counts. The rearrangement uses TRBV7-3 and TRBJ2-3, with a possible D match to TRBD1 (5 bases). The CDR3 loop spans 14 amino acids. CDR1 is SGHTA and CDR2 is FQGTGA in the germline V gene. Trimming took 3 bases from V and 2 from J, leaving 9 bases between them. The CDR3 is CASSFQGYTDTQYF. In nucleotides, the CDR3 is TGTGCCAGCAGCTTTCAGGGATACACAGATACGCAGTATTTT.

There are many counts of this clonotype. The rearrangement links TRBV12-3 or TRBV12-4 to TRBJ2-2; TRBD2 matches 10 bases. This CDR3 is 15 amino acids long. The ends lost 3 bases at V and 6 bases at J; junction bases unmatched: 4. The CDR3 spells CASSFASGGSGELFF. For the CDR3, the DNA is TGTGCCAGCAGTTTTGCTAGCGGGGGTTCCGGGGAGCTGTTTTTT.

This clonotype appeared many times. This sequence joins TRBV12-3 or TRBV12-4 and TRBJ2-3; D unresolved. The V end lost 4 bases, the J end lost 2 bases, and 7 bases lay between the germline ends. The length of the CDR3 is 13 residues. Here the CDR3 reads CASSWSHTDTQYF. DNA of the CDR3: TGTGCCAGCAGTTGGAGCCACACAGATACGCAGTATTTT.

V gene TRBV5-1 combines with J gene TRBJ2-2, with TRBD1 matching 8 bases. Germline V CDR1 and CDR2: SGHRS, YFSETQ. This CDR3 has 16 residues. The junction had 9 bases not matched to a gene; V was cut back by 3 bases and J by 5 bases. The CDR3 bases are TGCGCCAGCAGCTCTAATGGACAGGGCAATACCGGGGAGCTGTTTTTT. It specifies CASSSNGQGNTGELFF.